One sample yielded the 3 T cell receptor beta chains listed below, sequenced in a study of blood T cell repertoires in COVID-19. The method was immunoSEQ multiplex PCR; TCRdb's version includes in-frame clones alone and lacks a portion of them. The sample lists about 86,000 clones, about 90% occurring once. Sequencing was done on a sample of peripheral blood. These receptors were obtained from a human donor in a cohort sampled during active COVID-19.

J is TRBJ2-7 and V is TRBV6-2 or TRBV6-3; 10 bases map to TRBD2. Trimming took 4 bases from V and 5 from J; bases not matched to a gene: 8. The CDR3 consists of 15 residues. The germline gives CDR1 MNHEY, CDR2 SVGEGT. CDR3 sequence (DNA): TGTGCCAGCAGTTCCTTAGCGGGAGGACTCAACGAGCAGTACTTC. Translating gives CASSSLAGGLNEQYF.

CDR3 bases: TGCAGCGTTGTCGGACTAGCGAACACCGGGGAGCTGTTTTTT. Translation gives CSVVGLANTGELFF. The V and J genes are TRBV29-1 and TRBJ2-2; 7 bases align to TRBD2. Germline CDR1 SQVTM, CDR2 ANQGSEA. Unmatched junction bases numbered 2, after V lost 4 bases and J lost 0 bases. CDR3 length: 14 amino acids.

There are a few counts of this clone. The chain couples TRBV2 to TRBJ2-2; 10 bases line up with TRBD2. The junction had 4 bases not matched to a gene; V was cut back by 4 bases and J by 5 bases. This CDR3 is built from 15 residues. Germline assignment: CDR1 SNHLY and CDR2 FYNNEI. The CDR3 nucleotides are TGTGCCAGCAGTGTGGAACTAGCGGGAACCGGGGAGCTGTTTTTT. It yields the protein CASSVELAGTGELFF.